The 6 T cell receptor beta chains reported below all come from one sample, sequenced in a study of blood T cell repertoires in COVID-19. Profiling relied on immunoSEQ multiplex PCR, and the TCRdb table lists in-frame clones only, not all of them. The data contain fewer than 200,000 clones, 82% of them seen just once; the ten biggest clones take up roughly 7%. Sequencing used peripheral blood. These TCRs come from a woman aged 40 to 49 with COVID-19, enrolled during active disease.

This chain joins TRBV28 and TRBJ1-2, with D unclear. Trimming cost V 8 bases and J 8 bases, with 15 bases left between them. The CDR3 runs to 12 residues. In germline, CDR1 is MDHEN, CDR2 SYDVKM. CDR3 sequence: CASRRTLDGYTF. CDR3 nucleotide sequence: TGTGCCAGCCGACGGACTTTAGACGGCTACACCTTC.

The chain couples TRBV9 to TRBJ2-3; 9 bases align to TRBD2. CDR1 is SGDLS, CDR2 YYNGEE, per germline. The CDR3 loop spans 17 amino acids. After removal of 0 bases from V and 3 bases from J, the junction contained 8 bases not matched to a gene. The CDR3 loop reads CASSVAISGSGTDTQYF. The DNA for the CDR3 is TGTGCCAGCAGCGTAGCGATTAGCGGGAGTGGTACAGATACGCAGTATTTT.

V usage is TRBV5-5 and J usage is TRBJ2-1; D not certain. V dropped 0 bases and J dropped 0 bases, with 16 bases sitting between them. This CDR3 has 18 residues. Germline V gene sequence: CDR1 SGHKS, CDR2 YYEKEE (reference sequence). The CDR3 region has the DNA TGTGCCAGCAGCTTGGACTCGCCGCTTCGAAGCTCCTACAATGAGCAGTTCTTC. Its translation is CASSLDSPLRSSYNEQFF. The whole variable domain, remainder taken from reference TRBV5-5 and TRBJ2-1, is DAGVTQSPTHLIKTRGQQVTLRCSPISGHKSVSWYQQVLGQGPQFIFQYYEKEERGRGNFPDRFSARQFPNYSSELNVNALLLGDSALYLCASSLDSPLRSSYNEQFFGPGTRLTVL.

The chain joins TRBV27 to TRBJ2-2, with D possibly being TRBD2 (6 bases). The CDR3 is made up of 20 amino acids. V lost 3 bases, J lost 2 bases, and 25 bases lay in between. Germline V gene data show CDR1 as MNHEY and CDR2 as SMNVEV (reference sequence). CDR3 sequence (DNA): TGTGCCAGCAGTTTCTCACCCGCCCGTTTGGTAGCGGCTAACACCGGGGAGCTGTTTTTT. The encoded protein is CASSFSPARLVAANTGELFF.

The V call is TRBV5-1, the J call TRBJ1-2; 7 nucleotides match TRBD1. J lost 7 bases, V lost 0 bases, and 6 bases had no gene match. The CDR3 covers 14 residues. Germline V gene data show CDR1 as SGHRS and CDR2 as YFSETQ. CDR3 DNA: TGCGCCAGCAGCTTGGGAACCACAGGGGCTGGCTACACCTTC. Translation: CASSLGTTGAGYTF.

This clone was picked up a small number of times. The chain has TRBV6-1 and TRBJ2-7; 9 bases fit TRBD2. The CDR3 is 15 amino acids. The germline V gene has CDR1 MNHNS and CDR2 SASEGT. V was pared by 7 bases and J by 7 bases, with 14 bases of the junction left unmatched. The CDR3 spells CASTSSGTLLGEQYF. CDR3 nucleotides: TGTGCCAGCACCTCTAGCGGGACCCTCCTTGGTGAGCAGTACTTC.